This entry concerns a single T cell receptor beta chain. Its antigen specificity is not known. No much larger clone exists at a distance of one base, and base qualities are not known. This sample is part of a study of post-analysis software for immune sequencing data (dated by TCRdb to the mid-2010s). Concerning the study at large: Relapsing-remitting, secondary progressive and progressive-relapsing multiple sclerosis were recorded as disease courses, and subtype annotation was lacking for some patients. A subset of samples was prepared in parallel using single-end sample barcoding, then pooled and co-amplified after Illumina adapter ligation. The patient repertoires were set against eleven to twelve previously published healthy control repertoires from donors whose ages ranged from 6 to 25 years. The study at large found these results: Multiple sclerosis patients had significantly lower normalized Chao1 diversity than controls, a result that suggests substantial peripheral T-cell clonal expansion. Significantly higher frequencies in patients than in controls were found for roughly 5 TRBV segments, including TRBV5-6, TRBV5-1 and TRBV20-1. When samples were clustered directly using the F measure, samples prepared in the same batch co-clustered strongly, which prompted a batch-effect correction. The multiple sclerosis patient group was slightly younger than the control group.

The library relied on PCR. TCRdb records Illumina HiSeq 2500 as the sequencer. Unique molecular identifiers were incorporated into TCR beta cDNA libraries to reduce PCR and sequencing biases. Roughly 0.5 million cDNA molecules were obtained per 1 to 10 million input T cells, so each molecule approximated one T cell. The same protocol used for the earlier healthy control dataset was applied to prepare and sequence the patient libraries. Samples belonging to the same batch were prepared together, multiplexed and sequenced on a shared HiSeq lane. In the paper's pipeline: MIGEC was used to process the raw barcoded reads, and molecular identifier groups with only a single read were discarded before consensus assembly and CDR3 extraction. Clonotype tables were post-analysed with VDJtools, normalizing diversity by down-sampling all datasets to the smallest sample size. To correct batch-related cross-sample contamination, repertoire overlap clustering matched CDR3 amino acid sequences but not nucleotide sequences. TCRdb reran the public reads through fastp at Q25 and MiXCR, keeping productive beta chains. Rows merge per CDR3 protein into single entries with the most common DNA and genes. It is TCRdb's table, rather than the study itself, that gives the V and J calls and clone size. In this sample the table shows about 560,000 distinct CDR3 sequences, roughly two fifths of which occur a single time. About 1.5% of the sample comes from the top ten.

CDR1 and CDR2 were assigned from the germline V gene as ENHRY and SYGVKD. From V the trimming removes 8 bases and from J it removes 4 bases, while the gene matches leave 11 bases of the junction unaccounted for. The CDR3 runs 15 residues from the cysteine to the phenylalanine. Only the CDR3 part of the read is kept: 45 bases, read in frame from the first base. To demonstrate the VDJtools post-analysis software, TCR beta repertoires were profiled from the peripheral blood of more than 10 young patients with multiple sclerosis. The multiple sclerosis patients were children and adolescents between about 6 and 16 years of age.

The sample was blood. The TCR sequence derives from a girl between 5 and 17 years old with multiple sclerosis. The sequence joins TRBV10-3 to TRBJ2-5, and 9 junction bases match TRBD1. The CDR3 amino acid sequence is: CAIRWSHRGPETQYF. The DNA reads as follows: TGTGCCATCCGTTGGAGCCACAGGGGGCCAGAGACCCAGTACTTC.